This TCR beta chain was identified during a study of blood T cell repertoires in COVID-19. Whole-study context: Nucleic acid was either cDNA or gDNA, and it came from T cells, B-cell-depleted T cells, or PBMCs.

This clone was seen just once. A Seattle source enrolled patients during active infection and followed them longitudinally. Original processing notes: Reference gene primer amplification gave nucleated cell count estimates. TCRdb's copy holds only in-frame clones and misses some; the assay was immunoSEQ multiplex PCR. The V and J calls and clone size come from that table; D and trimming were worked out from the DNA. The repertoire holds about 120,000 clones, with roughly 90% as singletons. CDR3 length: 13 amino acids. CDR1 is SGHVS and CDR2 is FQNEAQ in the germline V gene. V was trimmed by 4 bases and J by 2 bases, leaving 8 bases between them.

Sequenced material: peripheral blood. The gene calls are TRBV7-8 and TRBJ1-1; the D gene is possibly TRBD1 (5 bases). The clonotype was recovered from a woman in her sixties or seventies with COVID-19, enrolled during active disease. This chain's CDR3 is CASSSTENTEAFF. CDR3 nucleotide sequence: TGTGCCAGCAGCTCGACAGAAAACACTGAAGCTTTCTTT.